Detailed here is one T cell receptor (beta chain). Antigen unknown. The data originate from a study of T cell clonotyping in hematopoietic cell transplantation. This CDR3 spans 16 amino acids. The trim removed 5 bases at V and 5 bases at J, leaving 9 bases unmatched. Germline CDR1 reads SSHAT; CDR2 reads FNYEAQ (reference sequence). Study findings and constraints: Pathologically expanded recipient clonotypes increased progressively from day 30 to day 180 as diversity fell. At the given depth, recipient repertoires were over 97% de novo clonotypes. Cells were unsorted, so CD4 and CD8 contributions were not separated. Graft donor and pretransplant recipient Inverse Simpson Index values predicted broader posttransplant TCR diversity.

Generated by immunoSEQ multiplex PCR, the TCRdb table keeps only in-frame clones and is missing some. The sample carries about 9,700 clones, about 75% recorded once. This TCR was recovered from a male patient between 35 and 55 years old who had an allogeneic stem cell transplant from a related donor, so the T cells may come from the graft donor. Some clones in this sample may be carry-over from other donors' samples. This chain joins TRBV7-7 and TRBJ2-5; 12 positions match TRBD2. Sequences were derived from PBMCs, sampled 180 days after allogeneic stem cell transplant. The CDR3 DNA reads TGTGCCAGCAGCCGAGCGATTACTAGCGGGGGGGAGACCCAGTACTTC. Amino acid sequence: CASSRAITSGGETQYF.